Reported below is one T cell receptor beta chain. These data belong to a study of blood T cell repertoires in COVID-19. Turning to the study itself: Some COVID-19 samples were acute and others convalescent; all came from the United States, Italy and Spain. PBMCs, B-cell-depleted T cells, or T cells were the source of the cDNA or gDNA that made up the material.

Per the authors' pipeline: Amplification of reference gene primers was used by the study to estimate nucleated cell counts. The assay was immunoSEQ multiplex PCR, and TCRdb's table has in-frame clones only and misses some. V and J calls and clone size come straight from that table; D and trimming were deduced from the DNA. The sample has 200,000 or so clones, 60% to 85% seen once. The CDR3 spans 15 residues. J gave up 3 bases and V 5 bases, and 4 bases lay outside the gene matches. Germline assignment: CDR1 MNHEY and CDR2 SMNVEV (reference sequence). The clonotype comes from a man in his sixties with active or convalescent COVID-19. Material for sequencing was peripheral blood. This rearrangement joins TRBV27 to TRBJ2-7; TRBD2 aligns across 13 bases. For the CDR3, the DNA is TGTGCCAGCAGTCCGTGGACTAGCGGGGGCTACGAGCAGTACTTC. Translated, it gives CASSPWTSGGYEQYF.